The present TCR beta chain was sequenced within a study of T cells in localized non-small cell lung cancer. Overall study findings and caveats: In adjacent lung appeared a median around 62 of the top 100 tumor clones. Adjacent uninvolved lung had the highest clonality, suggesting focused antigen responses.

The method was immunoSEQ multiplex PCR; TCRdb's version includes in-frame clones alone and lacks a portion of them. The sample yields some 72,000 clones, roughly 81% seen once. Details on this clone: Its antigen is still unknown.

V was clipped by 4 bases and J by 4 bases; unmatched bases: 6. The germline V gene has CDR1 SGHDT and CDR2 YYEEEE. The CDR3 contains 14 residues. The genes are TRBV5-6 and TRBJ2-5, with 8 bases fitting TRBD2. This TCR was sampled from a man aged 35 to 69 with stage I lung adenocarcinoma. The input for sequencing was peripheral blood, taken before any cancer treatment. CDR3 loop: CASSRRAGVETQYF. The CDR3 nucleotides read TGTGCCAGCAGCAGGCGAGCGGGAGTAGAGACCCAGTACTTC.